These 21 T cell receptor beta chains originate from one sample sequenced in a study of blood T cell repertoires in COVID-19. Assay: immunoSEQ multiplex PCR; the TCRdb copy retains only in-frame clones and omits some. This repertoire shows roughly 250,000 clones, 86% found once; its top ten account for roughly 9.8%. The sequencing sample was made of peripheral blood. These receptors originate from a man between 35 and 55 years old who had recovered from COVID-19.

This chain links TRBV11-2 with TRBJ2-6; D might be TRBD1 (5 bases). CDR3 size: 18 residues. Germline lookup yields CDR1 SGHAT and CDR2 FQNNGV. With 2 bases removed from V and 0 bases from J, the gap between germline ends came to 14 bases. The CDR3 region has the DNA TGTGCCAGCAGCTTATGGAATAGGGGCAGCTCTGGGGCCAACGTCCTGACTTTC. The encoded protein is CASSLWNRGSSGANVLTF. The variable domain in full, with the rest retrieved from reference TRBV11-2 and TRBJ2-6, is EAGVAQSPRYKIIEKRQSVAFWCNPISGHATLYWYQQILGQGPKLLIQFQNNGVVDDSQLPKDRFSAERLKGVDSTLKIQPAKLEDSAVYLCASSLWNRGSSGANVLTFGAGSRLTVL.

The J gene is TRBJ2-1, the V gene TRBV24-1, with 7 bases lining up with TRBD1. Germline lookup yields CDR1 KGHDR and CDR2 SFDVKD. This CDR3 has 15 residues. Trimming cost V 4 bases and J 4 bases; bases outside gene matches: 6. For the CDR3, the DNA is TGTGCCACCAGTGAAGGGGGACAGCTTTACAATGAGCAGTTCTTC. It is translated as CATSEGGQLYNEQFF.

The chain has TRBV4-3 and TRBJ1-1; D is unresolved. The germline V gene encodes CDR1 LGHNA and CDR2 YSLEER. This CDR3 is 12 amino acids long. Trimming took 0 bases from V and 3 from J, leaving 2 bases between them. CDR3 coding DNA: TGCGCCAGCAGCCAAGACTACACTGAAGCTTTCTTT. This sequence encodes CASSQDYTEAFF.

The chain recombines TRBV6-5 with TRBJ1-5, with D uncertain. Germline-derived CDR1 and CDR2 are MNHEY and SVGAGI. V dropped 0 bases and J dropped 3 bases, with 9 bases sitting between them. The length of the CDR3 is 15 residues. The CDR3 bases are TGTGCCAGCAGTTACTCGTTACAGAACAATCAGCCCCAGCATTTT. This translates into CASSYSLQNNQPQHF.

The chain is built from TRBV2 and TRBJ2-6; no definite D call. The CDR3 extends over 15 amino acids. Germline V gives CDR1 SNHLY, CDR2 FYNNEI. V lost 5 bases, J lost 2 bases, and 10 bases lay in between. CDR3 residues: CASSRTRTGANVLTF. The CDR3 DNA reads TGTGCCAGCAGTCGTACGAGAACTGGGGCCAACGTCCTGACTTTC.

The gene calls are TRBV14 and TRBJ2-1, with a weak D call TRBD1 (6 bases). Trimming cost V 4 bases and J 0 bases, with 13 bases left between them. CDR1 and CDR2 (germline): SGHDN, FVKESK. This CDR3 spans 16 amino acids. The CDR3 sequence is CASSPRDNNSYNEQFF. Written as DNA, the CDR3 is TGTGCCAGCAGCCCCCGGGACAATAACTCCTACAATGAGCAGTTCTTC.

The chain uses TRBV5-6 and TRBJ1-1, with a tentative D call TRBD1 (6 bases). This CDR3 is built from 15 residues. Trimming removed 3 bases at V and 0 bases at J, with 12 bases between. Germline V gene data show CDR1 as SGHDT and CDR2 as YYEEEE. The CDR3 reads CASSSGTRMNTEAFF. DNA for the CDR3: TGTGCCAGCAGCTCCGGGACACGGATGAACACTGAAGCTTTCTTT.

The rearrangement links TRBV29-1 to TRBJ2-3; 8 positions match TRBD2. Germline CDR1 reads SQVTM; CDR2 reads ANQGSEA. This CDR3 has 15 amino acids. Germline trimming cut 4 bases from V and 4 bases from J; bases unmatched to any gene: 10. CDR3 region: CSVGGLSGGADTQYF. CDR3 nucleotide sequence: TGCAGCGTTGGGGGGCTAAGCGGGGGTGCAGATACGCAGTATTTT.

The chain recombines TRBV5-1 with TRBJ2-1; D may be TRBD2 (5 bases). This CDR3 comprises 15 residues. The V gene lost 0 bases and the J gene lost 5 bases, with 12 bases spanning the gap. Per germline, CDR1 SGHRS and CDR2 YFSETQ. The CDR3 sequence: CASSLGRGSHNEQFF. The CDR3 bases are TGCGCCAGCAGCTTGGGGCGCGGGTCCCACAATGAGCAGTTCTTC.

This chain links TRBV5-1 with TRBJ2-5, with 7 bases lining up with TRBD1. Germline V lookup: CDR1 SGHRS, CDR2 YFSETQ. The V gene end was trimmed by 4 bases and the J gene end by 4 bases; junction bases not matched to a gene: 10. The CDR3 spans 15 residues. CDR3 residues: CASSPPRTGLETQYF. For the CDR3, the DNA is TGCGCCAGCAGCCCCCCTCGGACAGGATTAGAGACCCAGTACTTC. Supplemented by reference TRBV5-1 and TRBJ2-5, the full variable domain reads KAGVTQTPRYLIKTRGQQVTLSCSPISGHRSVSWYQQTPGQGLQFLFEYFSETQRNKGNFPGRFSGRQFSNSRSEMNVSTLELGDSALYLCASSPPRTGLETQYFGPGTRLLVL.

The CDR3 here is CASSVSGRAGNEQYF. CDR3 bases: TGTGCCAGCAGTGTCAGCGGGAGGGCGGGGAACGAGCAGTACTTC. The rearrangement uses TRBV25-1 and TRBJ2-7; 10 nucleotides line up with TRBD2. Per the germline V gene, CDR1 is MGHDK and CDR2 is SYGVNS. The CDR3 has 15 amino acids. Trimming removed 4 bases from V and 5 bases from J; junction bases left unmatched: 8.

This clone was found a few times. The CDR3 loop reads CASSNKVRDMVPLFF. The CDR3 DNA reads TGTGCCAGTAGTAACAAGGTCCGGGACATGGTTCCACTGTTTTTT. This chain links TRBV19 with TRBJ1-4, with TRBD1 as a possible D gene (6 bases). Trimming took 4 bases from V and 13 from J, leaving 22 bases between them. The CDR3 loop spans 15 amino acids. CDR1 is LNHDA and CDR2 is SQIVND in the germline V gene (reference sequence).

The rearrangement uses TRBV6-2 or TRBV6-3 and TRBJ1-5; D is uncertain. The CDR3 totals 15 residues. Trimming removed 5 bases from V and 6 bases from J, with 17 bases in between. CDR1 and CDR2 from the germline V gene are MNHEY and SVGEGT. The CDR3 region has the DNA TGTGCCAGCAGTGCCCCCGGGTCCTTTAGTCAGCCCCAGCATTTT. It specifies CASSAPGSFSQPQHF.

V is TRBV27 and J is TRBJ2-1, with TRBD1 matching 7 bases. The germline V gene encodes CDR1 MNHEY and CDR2 SMNVEV (reference sequence). This CDR3 contains 15 residues. The junction had 4 bases not matched to a gene; V was cut back by 2 bases and J by 3 bases. The CDR3 nucleotides read TGTGCCAGCAGTTTAAGGGGGCACGTCTACAATGAGCAGTTCTTC. Encoded protein: CASSLRGHVYNEQFF.

The gene calls are TRBV2 and TRBJ2-3; 12 bases are a match to TRBD2. After removal of 4 bases from V and 4 bases from J, the junction contained 12 bases not matched to a gene. The CDR3 length is 18 residues. The germline gives CDR1 SNHLY, CDR2 FYNNEI. The DNA of the CDR3 is TGTGCCAGCAGTGTTCGACTAGCGGGGGTGGGTGGTGCAGATACGCAGTATTTT. Translated: CASSVRLAGVGGADTQYF.

This chain joins TRBV19 and TRBJ1-5; D is unclear. CDR3 length equals 13 residues. Trimming left V 1 base short and J 6 bases short, with 7 bases between. Germline assignment: CDR1 LNHDA and CDR2 SQIVND (reference sequence). The CDR3 protein is CASSIVGVQPQHF. CDR3 DNA: TGTGCCAGTAGTATAGTCGGGGTTCAGCCCCAGCATTTT.

This chain links TRBV7-2 with TRBJ2-3; D is possibly TRBD1 (6 bases). Trimming took off 4 bases at V and 6 bases at J, with 8 bases between the two ends. The CDR3 length is 12 residues. CDR1 SGHTA and CDR2 FQGNSA come from the germline V gene. The CDR3 loop is CASSSQGDTQYF. CDR3 in DNA: TGTGCCAGCAGCTCCCAGGGGGATACGCAGTATTTT.

This chain uses TRBV29-1 with TRBJ1-2; D is unclear. This CDR3 has 11 amino acids. V lost 5 bases and J lost 5, with 9 bases in between. Germline assignment: CDR1 SQVTM and CDR2 ANQGSEA. CDR3 sequence: CSVLGKYGYTF. DNA of the CDR3: TGCAGCGTTCTCGGGAAATATGGCTACACCTTC. The whole variable domain, remainder taken from reference TRBV29-1 and TRBJ1-2, is SAVISQKPSRDICQRGTSLTIQCQVDSQVTMMFWYRQQPGQSLTLIATANQGSEATYESGFVIDKFPISRPNLTFSTLTVSNMSPEDSSIYLCSVLGKYGYTFGSGTRLTVV.

The V and J genes are TRBV7-3 and TRBJ2-7; D uncertain. V was trimmed by 0 bases and J by 6 bases, leaving 12 bases between them. Germline values: CDR1 SGHTA, CDR2 FQGTGA. The CDR3 length is 14 residues. CDR3 sequence: CASSLTAVGSEQYF. As DNA, the CDR3 is TGTGCCAGCAGCTTAACGGCGGTGGGTAGCGAGCAGTACTTC. Looking up the rest from reference TRBV7-3 and TRBJ2-7 gives the full variable domain: GAGVSQTPSNKVTEKGKYVELRCDPISGHTALYWYRQSLGQGPEFLIYFQGTGAADDSGLPNDRFFAVRPEGSVSTLKIQRTERGDSAVYLCASSLTAVGSEQYFGPGTRLTVT.

The chain is built from TRBV30 and TRBJ2-5, with 8 positions matching TRBD1. The CDR3 runs 14 residues. Germline V gives CDR1 GTSNPN, CDR2 SVGIG (reference sequence). Trimming removed 5 bases from V and 1 base from J; junction bases left unmatched: 6. CDR3 nucleotide sequence: TGTGCCTGGGATCGACAGGGGATCCAAGAGACCCAGTACTTC. Translated, it gives CAWDRQGIQETQYF.

J is TRBJ1-5 and V is TRBV2; possible D gene TRBD1, 5 bases. The CDR3 spans 15 residues. CDR1 SNHLY and CDR2 FYNNEI come from the germline V gene. Trimming cost V 3 bases and J 4 bases, with 13 bases left between them. CDR3 residues: CASSEDTSKNQPQHF. The CDR3 nucleotides read TGTGCCAGCAGTGAGGACACGAGCAAAAATCAGCCCCAGCATTTT.